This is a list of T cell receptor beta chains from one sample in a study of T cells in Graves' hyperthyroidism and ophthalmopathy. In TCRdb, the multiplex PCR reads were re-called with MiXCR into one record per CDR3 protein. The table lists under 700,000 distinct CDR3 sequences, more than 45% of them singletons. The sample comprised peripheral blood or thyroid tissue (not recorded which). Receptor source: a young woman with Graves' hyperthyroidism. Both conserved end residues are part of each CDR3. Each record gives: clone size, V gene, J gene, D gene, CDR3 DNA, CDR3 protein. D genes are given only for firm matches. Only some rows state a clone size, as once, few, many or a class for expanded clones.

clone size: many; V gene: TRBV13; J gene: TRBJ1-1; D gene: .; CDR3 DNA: TGTGCCAGCACCGTAATGAACACTGAAGCTTTCTTT; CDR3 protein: CASTVMNTEAFF
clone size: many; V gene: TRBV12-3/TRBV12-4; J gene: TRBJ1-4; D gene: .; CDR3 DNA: TGTGCCAGCAGTTCCTCAGGGCCGGATGAAAAACTGTTTTTT; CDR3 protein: CASSSSGPDEKLFF
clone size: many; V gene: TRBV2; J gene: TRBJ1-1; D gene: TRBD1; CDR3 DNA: TGTGCCAGCAGACTTGGACAGGGTGTCACTGAAGCTTTCTTT; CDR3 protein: CASRLGQGVTEAFF
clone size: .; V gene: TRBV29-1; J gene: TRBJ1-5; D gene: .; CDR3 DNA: TGCAGCGTGGTGAGGACAGTTAGGGGTCAGCCCCAGCATTTT; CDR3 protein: CSVVRTVRGQPQHF
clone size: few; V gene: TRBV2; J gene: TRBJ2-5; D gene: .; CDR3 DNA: TGTGCCAGCGGGCCCTATAGTGGACGAGAGACCCAGTACTTC; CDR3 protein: CASGPYSGRETQYF
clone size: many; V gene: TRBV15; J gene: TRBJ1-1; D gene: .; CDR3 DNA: TGTGCCACCAGCAGATCCCAAAAAGCTGAAGCTTTCTTT; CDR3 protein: CATSRSQKAEAFF
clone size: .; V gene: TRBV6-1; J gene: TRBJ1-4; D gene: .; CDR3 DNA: TGTGCCAGCAGTGAAGTGGGGTACAATAATGAAAAACTGTTTTTT; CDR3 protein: CASSEVGYNNEKLFF
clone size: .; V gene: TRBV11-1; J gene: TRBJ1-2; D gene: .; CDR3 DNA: TGTGCCAGCTCACCTGCGTACGACGCGAACTATGGCTACACCTTC; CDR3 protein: CASSPAYDANYGYTF
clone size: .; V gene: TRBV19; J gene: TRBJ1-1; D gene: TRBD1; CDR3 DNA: TGTGCCAGTAGTCCTCAGGGACAGGTAAACACTGAAGCTTTCTTT; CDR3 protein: CASSPQGQVNTEAFF
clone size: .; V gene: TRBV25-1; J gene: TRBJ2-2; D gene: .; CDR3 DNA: TGTGCCAGCAGCCTGACTCTGGGCGAACACGGGGAGCTGTTTTTT; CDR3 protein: CASSLTLGEHGELFF
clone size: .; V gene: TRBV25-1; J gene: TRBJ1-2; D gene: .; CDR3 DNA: TGTGCCAGCAGTGAAGTGGGGCCGTGGGGCTACACCTTC; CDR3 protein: CASSEVGPWGYTF
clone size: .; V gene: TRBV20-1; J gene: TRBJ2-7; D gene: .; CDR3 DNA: TGCAGTGCTAAGAGGCTAGCAGAACCCTACGAGCAGTACTTC; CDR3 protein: CSAKRLAEPYEQYF
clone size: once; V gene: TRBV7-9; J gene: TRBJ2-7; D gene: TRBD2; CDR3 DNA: TGTGCCAGCAGCTCAGCTAGCGGGAGGGCCTACGAGCAGTACTTC; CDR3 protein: CASSSASGRAYEQYF
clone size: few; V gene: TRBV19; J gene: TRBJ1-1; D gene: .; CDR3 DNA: TGTGCCAGTAGTACGGGGAGTTACACTGAAGCTTTCTTT; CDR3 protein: CASSTGSYTEAFF
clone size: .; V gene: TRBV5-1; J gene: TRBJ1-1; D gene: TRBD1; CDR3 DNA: TGCGCCGGCAGCCGACAGGGCATGAACACTGAAGCTTTCTTT; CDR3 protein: CAGSRQGMNTEAFF
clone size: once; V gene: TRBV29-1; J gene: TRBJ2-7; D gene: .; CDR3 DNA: TGCAGCGTTGGGTTTGAGCAGTACTTC; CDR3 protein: CSVGFEQYF
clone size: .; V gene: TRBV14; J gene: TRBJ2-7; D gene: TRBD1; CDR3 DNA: TGTGCCAGCAGCCCGAGGACAGGTTACTACGAGCAGTACTTC; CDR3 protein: CASSPRTGYYEQYF
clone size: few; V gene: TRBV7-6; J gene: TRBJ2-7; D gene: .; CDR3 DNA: TGTGCCAGCAGCCGGGGACTCGACACCTCCTACGAGCAGTACTTC; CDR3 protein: CASSRGLDTSYEQYF
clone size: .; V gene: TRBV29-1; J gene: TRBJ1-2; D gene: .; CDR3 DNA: TGCAGCCAAGGAGTGACCTATGGCTACACCTTC; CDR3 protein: CSQGVTYGYTF
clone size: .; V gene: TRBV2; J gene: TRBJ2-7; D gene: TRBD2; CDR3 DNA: TGTGCCAGCGGGAGGGCCTTCGGCGAGCAGTACTTC; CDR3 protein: CASGRAFGEQYF
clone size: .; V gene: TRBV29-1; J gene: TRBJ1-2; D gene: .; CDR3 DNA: TGCAGCGTGGGCAGCTATGGCTACACCTTC; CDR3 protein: CSVGSYGYTF
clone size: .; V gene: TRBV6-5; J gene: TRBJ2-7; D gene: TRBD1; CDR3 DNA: TGTGCCAGCAGTTACCCCCCATACCGGACAGGGGGCTACGAGCAGTACTTC; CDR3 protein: CASSYPPYRTGGYEQYF
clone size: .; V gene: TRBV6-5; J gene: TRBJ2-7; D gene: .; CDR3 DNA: TGTGCCAGCAGTCGCCGGGGTTCTGATTACGAGCAGTACTTC; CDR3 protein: CASSRRGSDYEQYF
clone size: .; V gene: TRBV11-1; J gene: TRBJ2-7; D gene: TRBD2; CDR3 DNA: TGTGCCAGCAGCGAACTAGCGGGAGGGTCTCGGGAGCAGTACTTC; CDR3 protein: CASSELAGGSREQYF
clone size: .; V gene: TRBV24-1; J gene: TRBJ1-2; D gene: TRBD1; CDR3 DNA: TGTGCCTGGAGTGTAAGGAGGGGGCGTTATGGCTACACCTTC; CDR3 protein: CAWSVRRGRYGYTF
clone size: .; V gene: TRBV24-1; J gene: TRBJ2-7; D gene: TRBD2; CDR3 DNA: TGTGCCACCAGTGATTCCCAGGGGACTAGCGACTACGAGCAGTACTTC; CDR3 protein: CATSDSQGTSDYEQYF
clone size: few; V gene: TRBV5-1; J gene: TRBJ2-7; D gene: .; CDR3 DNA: TGCGCCAGCAGCTTCATGGCCGCCTCGTACGAGCAGTACTTC; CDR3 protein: CASSFMAASYEQYF
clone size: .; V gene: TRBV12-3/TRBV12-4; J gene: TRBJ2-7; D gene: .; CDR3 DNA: TGTGCCAGCAGTCGGACCCTTGGGTACGAGCAGTACTTC; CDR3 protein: CASSRTLGYEQYF
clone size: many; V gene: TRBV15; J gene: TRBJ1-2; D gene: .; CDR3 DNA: TGTGCCACCAGCAGCTTTAATGACTTATCTAACTATGGCTACACCTTC; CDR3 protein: CATSSFNDLSNYGYTF
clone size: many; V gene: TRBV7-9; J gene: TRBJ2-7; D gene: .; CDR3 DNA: TGTGCCAGCAGCCCCCTCGCGAACTACGAGCAGTACTTC; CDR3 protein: CASSPLANYEQYF
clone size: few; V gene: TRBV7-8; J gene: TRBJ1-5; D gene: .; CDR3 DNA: TGTGCCAGCAGCCAAGCTGGAGACCATCTAAAGCATTTT; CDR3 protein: CASSQAGDHLKHF
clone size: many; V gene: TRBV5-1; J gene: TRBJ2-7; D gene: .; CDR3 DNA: TGCGCCAGCAGCTCTCTAGCGCGTGAGCAGTACTTC; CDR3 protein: CASSSLAREQYF
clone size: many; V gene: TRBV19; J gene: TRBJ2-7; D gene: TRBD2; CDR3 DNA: TGTGCCAGTAGTCGGCTAGCGGGAGGACAATACGAGCAGTACTTC; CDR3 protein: CASSRLAGGQYEQYF
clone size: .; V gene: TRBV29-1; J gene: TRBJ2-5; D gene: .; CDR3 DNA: TGCAGCGTGGAAGGGGGGACGGCGTGGACCCAGTACTTC; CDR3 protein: CSVEGGTAWTQYF
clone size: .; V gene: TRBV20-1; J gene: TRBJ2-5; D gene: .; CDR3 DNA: TGCAGTGCTCGGACTACCGAATTAGAAGAGACCCAGTACTTC; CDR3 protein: CSARTTELEETQYF
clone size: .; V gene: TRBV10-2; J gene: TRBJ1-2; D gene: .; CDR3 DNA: TGCGCCACCAGTGACGGGACTAGCTATGGCTACACCTTC; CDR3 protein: CATSDGTSYGYTF